This entry features one T cell receptor (beta chain) sequence. These data are taken from a study of blood T cell repertoires in COVID-19. Original data processing: For nucleated cells, counts were estimated from reference gene primer amplification. Profiling relied on immunoSEQ multiplex PCR, and the TCRdb table lists in-frame clones only, not all of them. The V and J calls and clone size come from that table; D and trimming were worked out from the DNA. The sample carries around 110,000 clones, roughly 77% recorded once. Germline V lookup: CDR1 MDHEN, CDR2 SYDVKM. The CDR3 is 12 residues long. Trimming took 11 bases from V and 6 from J, leaving 14 bases between them.

What was sequenced was peripheral blood. The chain links TRBV28 to TRBJ2-4, with D tentatively TRBD2 (6 bases). The clonotype comes from a man in his fifties or sixties with active or convalescent COVID-19. This CDR3 reads CASGRSGNIQYF. The CDR3 region has the DNA TGTGCCTCAGGGAGGTCGGGAAACATTCAGTACTTC.